This paragraph reports one T cell receptor (beta chain). Its cognate antigen has yet to be identified. It has no much larger one-base neighbor in the sample; base qualities were not kept. Dithiothreitol, EDTA incubations and collagenase D digestion were used to isolate intraepithelial and lamina propria lymphocytes from graft specimens. Bulk TCR-beta sequencing was performed on serial intestinal graft biopsy specimens collected as late as 600 days after transplant. The germline V gene encodes CDR1 SNHLY and CDR2 FYNNEI. At the junction V is shortened by 7 bases and J by 5 bases; bases outside the gene matches: 8. Inclusive of the bounding cysteine and phenylalanine, the CDR3 is 15 residues long. Solely the CDR3 DNA is kept, with 45 bases framed from the first base. This specimen comes from a study of graft-versus-host responses after intestinal transplantation (dated by TCRdb to the early 2020s). General notes on the study: The transplants that recipients got were multivisceral, liver-intestinal, or isolated intestinal. Every recipient was given anti-thymocyte globulin induction, followed by around three years of maintenance tacrolimus and steroids. A peak of at least 4% donor T cells among recipient peripheral blood mononuclear cells was the definition used for donor T cell macrochimerism. Instead of going to the commercial service, samples from a few later patients were sequenced in-house on an Illumina MiSeq and processed with MiXCR. To identify alloreactive clones, pre-transplant mixed lymphocyte reaction products were sequenced and then compared with unstimulated pre-transplant donor and recipient T cells. Bulk TCR-beta CDR3 sequencing was used to track graft-versus-host and host-versus-graft alloreactive T cell clones in the graft, circulation and bone marrow after intestinal transplantation. A cohort of approximately 23 intestinal transplant recipients, including one retransplant, was enrolled, and a few patients lacking pretransplant specimens were excluded.

The investigation overall reported the following: High GvH to HvG T cell clonal ratios were observed in the allografts of patients with donor T cell macrochimerism. Early after transplant, declines in HvG clones were associated with peak levels of circulating GvH clones. Conclusions were limited by the relatively low number and heterogeneity of intestinal transplant patients. GvH clones were found in recipient bone marrow, and some of the GvH clones appeared earlier in ileal mucosa or blood, which is consistent with an intestinal mucosal origin.

Library creation used the immunoSEQ multiplex PCR assay. Adaptive Biotechnologies carried out high-throughput TCR-beta CDR3 sequencing of genomic DNA for most patients. Under the source paper's analysis protocol: Adaptive's ImmunoSEQ software was the source of the TCR sequencing data for 18 patients, while three other patients were processed with MiXCR and VDJtools. CDR3 nucleotide sequences shared by donor and recipient were removed because the origin of these sequences could not be assigned. To be classed as alloreactive, a clone needed at least 2-fold expansion over unstimulated cells and a minimum CFSE-low frequency of 0.002% (template counts) or 0.001% (read counts). Clones were considered mappable if detected in sequenced pre-transplant spleen, lymph node, or MLR CFSE-low populations of the donor or recipient. Cumulative frequency of alloreactive clones was calculated as a percentage of all sequences weighted by copy number. The immuneACCESS repertoire file appears here via TCRdb, limited to in-frame rearrangements. These files lack a portion of the clones; in checked studies, under half of the deficit traces to unresolved V genes, and the cause of the others is not known. The D gene and trimming were derived from the DNA, and the V and J assignments and clone size from that table. The sample contains thousands of clones, approximately 79% of them found a single time. The top ten clonotypes cover around 33% of the sample.

The rearranged segments are TRBV2 and TRBJ2-5; 12 bases in the junction line up with TRBD1. The specimen was ileum tissue, collected 494 days after intestinal transplant. This clonotype was sampled from a human patient who received an intestinal transplant, so some T cells may come from the graft donor. The DNA is as follows: TGTGCCAGCAACCCGGGACAGGGGGCATGGGAGACCCAGTACTTC. The translation is CASNPGQGAWETQYF.